Ten or more counts support the clone carrying this T cell receptor (beta chain). The antigen is undetermined. This sample stems from a study of T cells after yellow fever vaccination. Across the whole study: Fractions of limited cellularity were prepared by means of SMART-Seq v4 Ultra Low Input. Regarding the study as a whole: Repertoires obtained by FACS sorting could include abundant clonotypes that entered as contaminants from the bulk population. Peaking faster, on day 5 versus 15, the secondary response was nonetheless weaker.

TCRdb re-called the 5' RACE reads through MiXCR, storing one row per CDR3 protein. This sample has some 350,000 distinct CDR3 sequences, with 11% found just once. The sample was PBMCs, taken on the day of the first yellow fever vaccination. The clonotype was recovered from a man between 18 and 29 years old who received the YFV17D yellow fever vaccine.

CDR3 sequence reads: CASSLVSEEKLFF. The CDR3 DNA reads TGTGCCAGCAGCTTAGTCTCTGAGGAAAAACTGTTTTTT. The chain couples TRBV5-6 to TRBJ1-4; no clear D gene. V was trimmed by 2 bases and J by 8 bases, leaving 10 bases between them. The CDR3 is made up of 13 amino acids. Germline CDR1 reads SGHDT; CDR2 reads YYEEEE.